The rows below give T cell receptor beta chains drawn from one sample of a study of blood T cells in healthy people across ages. MiXCR was run by TCRdb on the 5' RACE reads, yielding one entry per CDR3 protein. This repertoire shows fewer than 800,000 distinct CDR3 sequences, about a third found once; its top ten account for 15% to 19%. The sequencing input was blood. These receptors all come from a woman aged 80 or over in good health. CDR3s include the opening cysteine and the closing phenylalanine or tryptophan. Fields, in order: V gene, clone size, D gene, J gene, CDR3 protein, CDR3 DNA. D genes are given only for firm matches. Clone size is given for some rows only: seen once, a few or many times, or a class if the clone is expanded.

v_gene: TRBV5-6; abundance: many; d_gene: TRBD1; j_gene: TRBJ2-6; CDR3aa: CASSFGTGTGANVLTF; CDR3nt: TGTGCCAGCAGCTTTGGGACAGGGACTGGGGCCAACGTCCTGACTTTC
v_gene: TRBV5-1; abundance: NA; d_gene: NA; j_gene: TRBJ2-5; CDR3aa: CASSLSGGNAGETQYF; CDR3nt: TGCGCCAGCAGCTTGTCCGGGGGCAACGCGGGGGAGACCCAGTACTTC
v_gene: TRBV25-1; abundance: few; d_gene: TRBD1; j_gene: TRBJ1-6; CDR3aa: CASREADRGNSPLHF; CDR3nt: TGTGCCAGCAGAGAGGCAGACAGGGGAAATTCACCCCTCCACTTT
v_gene: TRBV20-1; abundance: once; d_gene: NA; j_gene: TRBJ1-4; CDR3aa: CSATDTFEKRFF; CDR3nt: TGCAGTGCTACCGATACCTTTGAAAAACGGTTTTTT
v_gene: TRBV27; abundance: NA; d_gene: NA; j_gene: TRBJ2-2; CDR3aa: CASSFRKGNTGELFF; CDR3nt: TGTGCCAGCAGTTTTCGGAAGGGGAACACCGGGGAGCTGTTTTTT
v_gene: TRBV2; abundance: many; d_gene: TRBD1; j_gene: TRBJ2-1; CDR3aa: CASRPGTGYNEQFF; CDR3nt: TGTGCCAGCAGACCCGGGACAGGGTACAATGAGCAGTTCTTC
v_gene: TRBV5-1; abundance: many; d_gene: NA; j_gene: TRBJ2-5; CDR3aa: CASRRTQETQYF; CDR3nt: TGCGCCAGCAGGAGGACTCAAGAGACCCAGTACTTC
v_gene: TRBV25-1; abundance: few; d_gene: NA; j_gene: TRBJ1-1; CDR3aa: CASSDWGRNTEAFF; CDR3nt: TGTGCCAGCAGTGATTGGGGCCGGAACACTGAAGCTTTCTTT
v_gene: TRBV5-6; abundance: many; d_gene: TRBD1; j_gene: TRBJ2-5; CDR3aa: CASSPTGTGGETQYF; CDR3nt: TGTGCCAGCAGCCCCACCGGGACAGGAGGGGAGACCCAGTACTTC
v_gene: TRBV10-3; abundance: NA; d_gene: NA; j_gene: TRBJ2-1; CDR3aa: CAASGTADYGYNEQFF; CDR3nt: TGTGCCGCCTCCGGGACCGCCGATTACGGCTACAATGAGCAGTTCTTC
v_gene: TRBV29-1; abundance: NA; d_gene: NA; j_gene: TRBJ2-5; CDR3aa: CSVRNQDEETQYF; CDR3nt: TGCAGCGTACGGAACCAGGACGAAGAGACCCAGTACTTC
v_gene: TRBV20-1; abundance: few; d_gene: NA; j_gene: TRBJ1-6; CDR3aa: CSARQGRGTYNSPLHF; CDR3nt: TGCAGTGCTAGACAGGGGCGGGGGACCTATAATTCACCCCTCCACTTT
v_gene: TRBV20-1; abundance: NA; d_gene: NA; j_gene: TRBJ2-3; CDR3aa: CSAHRAGKSVDTQYF; CDR3nt: TGCAGTGCTCATCGGGCAGGGAAATCGGTAGATACGCAGTATTTT
v_gene: TRBV10-3; abundance: many; d_gene: NA; j_gene: TRBJ2-3; CDR3aa: CAISDKRPSTDTQYF; CDR3nt: TGTGCCATCAGTGATAAGCGGCCTAGCACAGATACGCAGTATTTT
v_gene: TRBV12-3/TRBV12-4; abundance: NA; d_gene: NA; j_gene: TRBJ1-5; CDR3aa: CASSFIQGNQPQHF; CDR3nt: TGTGCCAGCAGTTTCATACAGGGAAATCAGCCCCAGCATTTT
v_gene: TRBV29-1; abundance: few; d_gene: NA; j_gene: TRBJ1-1; CDR3aa: CSVGSGTHTEAFF; CDR3nt: TGCAGCGTTGGATCCGGGACGCATACTGAAGCTTTCTTT
v_gene: TRBV11-2; abundance: NA; d_gene: NA; j_gene: TRBJ1-2; CDR3aa: CASSLEGWGGHTF; CDR3nt: TGTGCCAGCAGCTTAGAAGGGTGGGGTGGCCACACCTTC
v_gene: TRBV6-1; abundance: many; d_gene: TRBD1; j_gene: TRBJ1-2; CDR3aa: CASSPRTGLPSYTF; CDR3nt: TGTGCCAGCAGTCCACGGACAGGGCTTCCTAGCTACACCTTC
v_gene: TRBV9; abundance: NA; d_gene: TRBD1; j_gene: TRBJ2-7; CDR3aa: CASSVGGGQEWYEQYF; CDR3nt: TGTGCCAGCAGCGTCGGCGGAGGACAGGAGTGGTACGAGCAGTACTTC
v_gene: TRBV19; abundance: NA; d_gene: NA; j_gene: TRBJ1-1; CDR3aa: CASSIRDLREAFF; CDR3nt: TGTGCCAGTAGTATCCGGGATTTGAGGGAAGCTTTCTTT
v_gene: TRBV7-9; abundance: once; d_gene: TRBD1; j_gene: TRBJ2-4; CDR3aa: CASSFTGGSYIQYF; CDR3nt: TGTGCCAGCAGCTTTACAGGGGGTTCGTACATTCAGTACTTC
v_gene: TRBV29-1; abundance: many; d_gene: NA; j_gene: TRBJ1-2; CDR3aa: CSAGTNYGYTF; CDR3nt: TGCAGCGCTGGGACGAACTATGGCTACACCTTC
v_gene: TRBV7-2; abundance: many; d_gene: NA; j_gene: TRBJ2-7; CDR3aa: CASSSSPAVHEQYF; CDR3nt: TGTGCCAGCAGCTCCTCCCCGGCAGTGCACGAGCAGTACTTC
v_gene: TRBV3-1; abundance: once; d_gene: NA; j_gene: TRBJ1-3; CDR3aa: CASSLQTGRYSGNTIYF; CDR3nt: TGTGCCAGCAGCCTACAAACGGGCAGGTACTCTGGAAACACCATATATTTT
v_gene: TRBV20-1; abundance: few; d_gene: TRBD1; j_gene: TRBJ1-5; CDR3aa: CSARSGTVSRPQHF; CDR3nt: TGCAGTGCTAGATCGGGGACAGTATCTAGGCCCCAGCATTTT
v_gene: TRBV25-1; abundance: NA; d_gene: TRBD1; j_gene: TRBJ1-1; CDR3aa: CASSEYDRADTEAFF; CDR3nt: TGTGCCAGCAGTGAATATGACAGGGCGGACACTGAAGCTTTCTTT